The clone carrying this TCR beta chain was seen a few times. Other nucleotide sequences from this sample produce the same CDR3. This record comes from a study of blood T cell repertoires in COVID-19. As for the study in general: The United States, Italy and Spain supplied acute and convalescent COVID-19 samples. Sample material is recorded as cDNA or gDNA derived from T cells, B-cell-depleted T cells, or PBMCs.

Original processing notes: Amplification of reference gene primers was used by the study to estimate nucleated cell counts. Profiled with immunoSEQ multiplex PCR; TCRdb holds only in-frame clones, not every one. The DNA gave D and trimming, while V, J and clone size come from that table. Seen here are more than 100,000 clones, around 80% observed once, and the top ten hold 16%. Germline V lookup: CDR1 SGHNT, CDR2 YYREEE (reference sequence). This CDR3 has 14 amino acids. Trimming removed 0 bases at V and 5 bases at J, with 11 bases between. The TCR was taken from a man aged 60-69 years with active or convalescent COVID-19. The chain recombines TRBV5-4 with TRBJ2-5; D perhaps matches TRBD2 (6 bases). The specimen was peripheral blood. CDR3 protein: CASSLAGVGETQYF. CDR3 in DNA: TGTGCCAGCAGCTTGGCGGGGGTAGGTGAGACCCAGTACTTC.